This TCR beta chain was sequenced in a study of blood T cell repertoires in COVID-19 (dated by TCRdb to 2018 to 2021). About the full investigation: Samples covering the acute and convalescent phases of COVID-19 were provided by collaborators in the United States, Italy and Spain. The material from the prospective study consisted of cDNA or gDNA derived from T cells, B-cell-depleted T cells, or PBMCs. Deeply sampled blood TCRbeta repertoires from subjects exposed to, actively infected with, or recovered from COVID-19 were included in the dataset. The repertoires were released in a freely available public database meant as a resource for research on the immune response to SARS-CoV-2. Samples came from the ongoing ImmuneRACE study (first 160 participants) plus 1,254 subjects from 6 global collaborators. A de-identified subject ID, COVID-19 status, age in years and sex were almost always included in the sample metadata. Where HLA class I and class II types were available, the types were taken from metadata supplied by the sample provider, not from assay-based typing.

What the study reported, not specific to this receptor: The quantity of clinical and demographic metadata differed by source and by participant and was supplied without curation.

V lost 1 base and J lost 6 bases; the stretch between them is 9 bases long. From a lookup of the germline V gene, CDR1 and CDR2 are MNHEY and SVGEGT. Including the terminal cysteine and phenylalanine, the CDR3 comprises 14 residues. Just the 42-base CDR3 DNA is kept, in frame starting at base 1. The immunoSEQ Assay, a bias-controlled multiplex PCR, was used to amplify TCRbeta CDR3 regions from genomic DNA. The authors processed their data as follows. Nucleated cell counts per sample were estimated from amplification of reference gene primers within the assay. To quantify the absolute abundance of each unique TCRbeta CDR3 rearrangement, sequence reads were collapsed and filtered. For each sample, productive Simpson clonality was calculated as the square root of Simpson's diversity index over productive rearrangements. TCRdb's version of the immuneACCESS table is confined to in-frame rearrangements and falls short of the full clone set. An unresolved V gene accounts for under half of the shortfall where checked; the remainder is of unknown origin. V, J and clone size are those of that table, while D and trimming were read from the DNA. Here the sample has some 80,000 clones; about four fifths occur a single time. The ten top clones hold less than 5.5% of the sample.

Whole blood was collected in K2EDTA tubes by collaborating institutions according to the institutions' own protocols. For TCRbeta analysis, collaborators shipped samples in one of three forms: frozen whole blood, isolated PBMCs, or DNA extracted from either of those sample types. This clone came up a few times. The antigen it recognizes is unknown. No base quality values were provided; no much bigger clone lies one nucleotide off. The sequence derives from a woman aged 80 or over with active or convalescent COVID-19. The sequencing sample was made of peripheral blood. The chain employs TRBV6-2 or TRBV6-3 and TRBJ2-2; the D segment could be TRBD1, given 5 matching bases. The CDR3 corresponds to CASSYLDISGELFF. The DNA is TGTGCCAGCAGTTACTTGGACATCTCCGGGGAGCTGTTTTTT.